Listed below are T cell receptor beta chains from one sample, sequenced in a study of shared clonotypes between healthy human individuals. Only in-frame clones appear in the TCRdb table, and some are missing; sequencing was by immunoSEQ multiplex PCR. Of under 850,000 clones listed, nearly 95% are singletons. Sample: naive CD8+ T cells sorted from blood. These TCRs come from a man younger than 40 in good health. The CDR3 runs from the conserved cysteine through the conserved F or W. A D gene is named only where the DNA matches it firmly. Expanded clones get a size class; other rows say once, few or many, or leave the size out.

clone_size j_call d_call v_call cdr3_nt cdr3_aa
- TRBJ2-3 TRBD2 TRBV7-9 TGTGCCAGCAGCTTAGTTGGTAGCGGGGCGTACACAGATACGCAGTATTTT CASSLVGSGAYTDTQYF
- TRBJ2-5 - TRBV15 TGTGCCACCAGCAGGGACAGCCAAGAGACCCAGTACTTC CATSRDSQETQYF
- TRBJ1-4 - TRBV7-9 TGTGCCAGCAGCCCCCGTGGACAGATTAATGAAAAACTGTTTTTT CASSPRGQINEKLFF
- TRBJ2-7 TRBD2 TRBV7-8 TGTGCCAGCAGCCGGACTAGCGGGGCCTACGAGCAGTACTTC CASSRTSGAYEQYF
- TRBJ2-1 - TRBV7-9 TGTGCCAGCAGCTTAGCACTAGCTTTTGAGCAGTTCTTC CASSLALAFEQFF
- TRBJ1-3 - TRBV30 TGTGCCTGGGCCCTGGGCCAGAGCTCTGGAAACACCATATATTTT CAWALGQSSGNTIYF
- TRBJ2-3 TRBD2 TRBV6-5 TGTGCCAGCAGTTCTAGCGGGAGGGGCACAGATACGCAGTATTTT CASSSSGRGTDTQYF
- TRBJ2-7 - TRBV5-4 TGTGCCAGCTCCCCCGGGGTTTCCTACGAGCAGTACTTC CASSPGVSYEQYF
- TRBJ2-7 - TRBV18 TGTGCCAGCTCACGTGGCGGCACCGGGGGTCCGGACGAGCAGTACTTC CASSRGGTGGPDEQYF
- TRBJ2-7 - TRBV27 TGTGCCAGCAGTCCGTCGCGGGTTAGCTCCTACGAGCAGTACTTC CASSPSRVSSYEQYF
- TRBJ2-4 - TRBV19 TGTGCCAGTAGTATCGATCAGGGGAACATTCAGTACTTC CASSIDQGNIQYF
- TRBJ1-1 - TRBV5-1 TGCGCCAGCAGCTTGGATACGAACCTGAACACTGAAGCTTTCTTT CASSLDTNLNTEAFF
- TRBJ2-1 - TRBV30 TGTGCCTGGAGTGGGGGGATCAAGCGGGCAAGGGATGAGCAGTTCTTC CAWSGGIKRARDEQFF
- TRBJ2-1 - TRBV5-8 TGTGCCAGCAGCTTCGGGACTGTTCTCGACAATGAGCAGTTCTTC CASSFGTVLDNEQFF
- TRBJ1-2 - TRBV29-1 TGCAGCGTTGAAACAACAGGCCCCGGCTATGGCTACACCTTC CSVETTGPGYGYTF
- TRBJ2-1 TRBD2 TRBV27 TGTGCCAGCAGTCCGGGACTAGCGGGATACAATGAGCAGTTCTTC CASSPGLAGYNEQFF
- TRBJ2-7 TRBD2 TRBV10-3 TGTGCCATCAGTGAACTAGCGGGAGGAGACGAGCAGTACTTC CAISELAGGDEQYF
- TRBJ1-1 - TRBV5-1 TGCGCCAGCAGCTTGGACCTCCGGGGGGACATGAACACTGAAGCTTTCTTT CASSLDLRGDMNTEAFF
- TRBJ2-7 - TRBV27 TGTGCCAGCAGTTTAAGTAGCATAGCCGAGCAGTACTTC CASSLSSIAEQYF
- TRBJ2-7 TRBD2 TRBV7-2 TGTGCCAGCAGCTACCGCGGGAGGGCCGTAGACGAGCAGTACTTC CASSYRGRAVDEQYF
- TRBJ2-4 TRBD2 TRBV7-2 TGTGCCAGCAGCCCCGGACTAGCAAACATTCAGTACTTC CASSPGLANIQYF
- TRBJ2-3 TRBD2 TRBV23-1 TGCGCCAGCAGTCAGGGCGCGGGAGGAGACACAGATACGCAGTATTTT CASSQGAGGDTDTQYF
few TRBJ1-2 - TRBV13 TGTGCCAGCAGGGAACAGGGCGGGGGCGGCTACACCTTC CASREQGGGGYTF
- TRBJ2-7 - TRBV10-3 TGTGCCATCAGTGAGTACAATTCGGGCAGTACCTACGAGCAGTACTTC CAISEYNSGSTYEQYF
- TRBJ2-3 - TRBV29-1 TGCAGCGTTGGGGTAGAAAGCGGCAGCACAGATACGCAGTATTTT CSVGVESGSTDTQYF
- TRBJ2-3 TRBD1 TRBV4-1 TGCGCCAGCAGCCACCGGGACAGGGTGATAGATACGCAGTATTTT CASSHRDRVIDTQYF
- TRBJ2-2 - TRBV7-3 TGTGCCAGCAGCTTATCATATAAAGTCGTGGACGGGGAGCTGTTTTTT CASSLSYKVVDGELFF
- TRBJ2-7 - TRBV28 TGTGCCAGCAGTTTACGGCTAGTCATAGGTAACTACGAGCAGTACTTC CASSLRLVIGNYEQYF
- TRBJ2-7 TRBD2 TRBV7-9 TGTGCCAGCAGCACTAGCGGGAGGGCGGGCTACGAGCAGTACTTC CASSTSGRAGYEQYF
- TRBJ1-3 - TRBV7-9 TGTGCCACAAAATCAGGGGCTGGAAACACCATATATTTT CATKSGAGNTIYF
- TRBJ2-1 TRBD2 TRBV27 TGTGCCAGCAGTTCACTCCTAGCGGGTCGCTACAATGAGCAGTTCTTC CASSSLLAGRYNEQFF
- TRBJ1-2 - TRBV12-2 TGTGCAAGTCGCTTCAGGACATGTATCTATGGCTACACCTTC CASRFRTCIYGYTF
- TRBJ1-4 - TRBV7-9 TGTGCCAGCAGCTCGCGGGGGGGTAATGAAAAACTGTTTTTT CASSSRGGNEKLFF
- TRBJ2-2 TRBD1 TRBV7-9 TGTGCCAGCAGGCCACAGGGGGCGGATCCCTTCGGGGAGCTGTTTTTT CASRPQGADPFGELFF
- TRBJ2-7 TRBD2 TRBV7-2 TGTGCCAGCAGCTCAGCTCTAGCGGGAGACGACGAGCAGTACTTC CASSSALAGDDEQYF
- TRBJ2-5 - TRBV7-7 TGTGCTAGCAGCTTAGTTGTAGGAGAGACCCAGTACTTC CASSLVVGETQYF